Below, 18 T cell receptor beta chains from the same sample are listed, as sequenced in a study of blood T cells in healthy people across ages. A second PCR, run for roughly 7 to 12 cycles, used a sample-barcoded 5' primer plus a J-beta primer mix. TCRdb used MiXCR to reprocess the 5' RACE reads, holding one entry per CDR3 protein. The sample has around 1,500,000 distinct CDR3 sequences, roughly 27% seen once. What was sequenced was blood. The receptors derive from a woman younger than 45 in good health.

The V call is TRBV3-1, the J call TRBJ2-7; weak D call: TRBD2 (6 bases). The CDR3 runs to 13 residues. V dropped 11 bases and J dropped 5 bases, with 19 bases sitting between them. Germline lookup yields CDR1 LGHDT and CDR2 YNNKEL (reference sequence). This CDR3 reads CAGSGLRRDEQYF. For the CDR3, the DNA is TGTGCCGGCTCGGGACTCCGGAGGGACGAGCAGTACTTC.

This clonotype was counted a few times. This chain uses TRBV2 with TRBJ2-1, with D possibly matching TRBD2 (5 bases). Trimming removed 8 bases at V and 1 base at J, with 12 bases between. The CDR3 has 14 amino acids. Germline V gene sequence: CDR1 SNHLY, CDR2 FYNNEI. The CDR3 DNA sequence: TGTGCCAGCCAAAGGGAGAGTTCCTACAATGAGCAGTTCTTC. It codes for CASQRESSYNEQFF.

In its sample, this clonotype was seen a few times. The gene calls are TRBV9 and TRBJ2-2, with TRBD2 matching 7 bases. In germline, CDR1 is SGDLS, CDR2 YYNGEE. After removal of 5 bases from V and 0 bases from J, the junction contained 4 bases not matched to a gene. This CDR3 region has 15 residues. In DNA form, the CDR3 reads TGTGCCAGCAGAGGAAGCGGGGCGAACACCGGGGAGCTGTTTTTT. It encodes CASRGSGANTGELFF.

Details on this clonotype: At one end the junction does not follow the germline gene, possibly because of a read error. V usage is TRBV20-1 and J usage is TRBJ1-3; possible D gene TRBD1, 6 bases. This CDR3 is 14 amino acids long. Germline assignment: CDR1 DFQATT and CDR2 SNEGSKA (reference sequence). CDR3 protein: CSAPKGDSGSTIYF. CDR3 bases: TGCAGTGCTCCGAAGGGGGATTCTGGAAGCACCATATATTTT.

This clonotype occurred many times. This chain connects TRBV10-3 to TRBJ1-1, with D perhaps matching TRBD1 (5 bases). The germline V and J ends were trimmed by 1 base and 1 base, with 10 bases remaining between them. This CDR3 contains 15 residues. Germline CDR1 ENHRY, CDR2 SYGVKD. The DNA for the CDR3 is TGTGCCATCAGTGAGTTCTCCGGGGCGAACACTGAAGCTTTCTTT. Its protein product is CAISEFSGANTEAFF.

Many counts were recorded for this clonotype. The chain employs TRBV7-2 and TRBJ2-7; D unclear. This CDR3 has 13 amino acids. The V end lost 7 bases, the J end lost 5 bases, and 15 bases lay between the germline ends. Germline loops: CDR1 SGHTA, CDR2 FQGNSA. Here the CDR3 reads CASTMSLPHEQYF. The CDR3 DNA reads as TGTGCCAGCACGATGTCCCTCCCCCACGAGCAGTACTTC. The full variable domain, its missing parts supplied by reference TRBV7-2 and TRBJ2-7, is GAGVSQSPSNKVTEKGKDVELRCDPISGHTALYWYRQSLGQGLEFLIYFQGNSAPDKSGLPSDRFSAERTGGSVSTLTIQRTQQEDSAVYLCASTMSLPHEQYFGPGTRLTVT.

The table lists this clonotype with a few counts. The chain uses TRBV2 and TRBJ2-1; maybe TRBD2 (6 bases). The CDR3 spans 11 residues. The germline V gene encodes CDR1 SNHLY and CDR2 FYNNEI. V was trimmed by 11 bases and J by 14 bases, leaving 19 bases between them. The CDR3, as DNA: TGTGCCTCCGAGGAAGGGAGGCGGAAGTTCTTC. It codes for CASEEGRRKFF.

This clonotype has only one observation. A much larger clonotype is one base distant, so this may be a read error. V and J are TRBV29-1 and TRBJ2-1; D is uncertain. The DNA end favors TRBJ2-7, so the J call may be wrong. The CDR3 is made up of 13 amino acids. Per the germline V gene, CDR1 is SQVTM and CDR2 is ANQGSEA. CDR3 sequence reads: CSVDPHSYNEQYF. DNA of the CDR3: TGCAGCGTTGACCCTCACTCCTACAATGAGCAGTACTTC.

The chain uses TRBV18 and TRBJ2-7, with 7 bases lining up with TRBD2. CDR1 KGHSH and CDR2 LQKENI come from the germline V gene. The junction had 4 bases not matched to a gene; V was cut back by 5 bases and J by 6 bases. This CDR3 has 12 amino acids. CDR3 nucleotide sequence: TGTGCCAGCTCAGCGGGAGAACCCGAGCAGTACTTC. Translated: CASSAGEPEQYF.

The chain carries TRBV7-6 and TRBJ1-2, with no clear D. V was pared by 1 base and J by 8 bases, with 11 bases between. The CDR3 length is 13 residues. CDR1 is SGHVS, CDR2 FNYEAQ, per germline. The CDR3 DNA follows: TGTGCCAGCAGCTTAGGTCCCACCCACGGCTACACCTTC. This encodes CASSLGPTHGYTF.

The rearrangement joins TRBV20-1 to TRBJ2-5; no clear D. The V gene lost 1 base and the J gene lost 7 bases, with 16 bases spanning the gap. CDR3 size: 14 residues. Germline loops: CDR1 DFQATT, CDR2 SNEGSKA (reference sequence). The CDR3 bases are TGCAGTGCTAGAGGGGTGGGATCTGTAGGGACCCAGTACTTC. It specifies CSARGVGSVGTQYF.

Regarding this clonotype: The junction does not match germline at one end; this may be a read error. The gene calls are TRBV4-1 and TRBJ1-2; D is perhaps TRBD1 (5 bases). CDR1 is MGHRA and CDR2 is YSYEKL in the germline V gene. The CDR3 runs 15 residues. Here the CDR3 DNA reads TGCGCCAGCAGCCAAGCGGGACCAGGAGGCTATGGCTGCACCTTC. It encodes CASSQAGPGGYGCTF.

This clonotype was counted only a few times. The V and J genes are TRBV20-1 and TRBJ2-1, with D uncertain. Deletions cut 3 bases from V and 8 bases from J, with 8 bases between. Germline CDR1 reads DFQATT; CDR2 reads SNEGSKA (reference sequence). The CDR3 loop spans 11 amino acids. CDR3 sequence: CSASPVDEQFF. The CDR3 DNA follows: TGCAGTGCTAGTCCCGTGGATGAGCAGTTCTTC.

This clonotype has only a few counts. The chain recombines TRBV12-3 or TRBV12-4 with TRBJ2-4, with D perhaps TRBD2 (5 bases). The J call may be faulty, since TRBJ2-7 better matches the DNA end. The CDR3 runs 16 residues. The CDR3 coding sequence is TGTGCCAGCAGTGCTGACTCTTTCGGGGATGGCTACGAGCAGTACTTC. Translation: CASSADSFGDGYEQYF.

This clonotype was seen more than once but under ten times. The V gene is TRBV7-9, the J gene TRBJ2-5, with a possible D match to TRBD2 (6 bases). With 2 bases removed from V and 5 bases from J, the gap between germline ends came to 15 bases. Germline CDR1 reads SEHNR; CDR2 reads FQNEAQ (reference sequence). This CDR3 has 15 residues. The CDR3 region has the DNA TGTGCCAGCAGCTTACGGCGGGAAGGGGAGGAGACCCAGTACTTC. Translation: CASSLRREGEETQYF.

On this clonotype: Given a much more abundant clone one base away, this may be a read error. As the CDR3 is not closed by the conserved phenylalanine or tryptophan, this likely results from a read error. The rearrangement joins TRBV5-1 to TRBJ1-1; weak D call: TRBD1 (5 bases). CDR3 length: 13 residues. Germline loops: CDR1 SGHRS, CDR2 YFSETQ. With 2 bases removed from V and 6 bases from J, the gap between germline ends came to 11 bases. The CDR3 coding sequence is TGCGCCAGCAGCTTCAGGGTTGGGTCTGAAGCTTTCCTT. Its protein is CASSFRVGSEAFL.

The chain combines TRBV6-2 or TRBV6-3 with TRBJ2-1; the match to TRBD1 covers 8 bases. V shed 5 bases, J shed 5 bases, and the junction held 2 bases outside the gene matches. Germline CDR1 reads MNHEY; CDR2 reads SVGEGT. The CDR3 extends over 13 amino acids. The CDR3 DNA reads TGTGCCAGCAGTGACAGGGGAAACAATGAGCAGTTCTTC. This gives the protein CASSDRGNNEQFF.

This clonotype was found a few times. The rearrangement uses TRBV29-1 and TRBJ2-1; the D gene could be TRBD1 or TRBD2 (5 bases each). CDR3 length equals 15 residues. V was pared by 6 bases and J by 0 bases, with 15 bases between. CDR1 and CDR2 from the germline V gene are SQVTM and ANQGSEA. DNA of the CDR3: TGCAGCGTGGGGGAAAGGACGAGCTCCTACAATGAGCAGTTCTTC. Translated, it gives CSVGERTSSYNEQFF.